The following is a T cell receptor (beta chain) sequence with its context. The antigen is not known. TCRdb redid the calling of the 5' RACE reads with MiXCR, one entry per CDR3 protein. The table has 1.5 million to 2 million distinct CDR3 sequences, around a third seen once; the top ten hold around 0.3%. These data come from a study of identical twins. Overall study findings and caveats: Abundant beta clonotypes from cord blood had fewer insertions, unlike memory repertoires, which showed none.

Specimen: cord blood. This clonotype was sampled from a newborn girl in good health.

The CDR3 loop is CASGAETGTNQPQHF. The CDR3 DNA is TGTGCCAGCGGGGCCGAGACAGGGACCAATCAGCCCCAGCATTTT. V is TRBV12-3 or TRBV12-4 and J is TRBJ1-5; 7 bases line up with TRBD1. The V segment lost 8 bases and the J segment 3 bases; nucleotides outside the gene matches: 10. The CDR3 contains 15 residues.